This section outlines one T cell receptor (beta chain) sequence together with its context. These data are taken from a study of CD8 T cells in Susac syndrome. The RNA input was roughly 0.5 to 1 ug, and it was reverse transcribed with random hexamers. TCRdb re-derived calls from the immunoSEQ multiplex PCR reads in MiXCR, one entry per CDR3 protein. In the table there are under 200,000 distinct CDR3 sequences, roughly 95% of which are singletons. The sample comprised CD8+ T cells from PBMCs. This TCR derives from a human donor with multiple sclerosis.

CDR3 protein: CASGGWGSREQFF. The CDR3 nucleotides are TGTGCCAGCGGGGGTTGGGGGTCTCGTGAGCAGTTCTTC. The V and J genes are TRBV3-1 and TRBJ2-1; D may be TRBD1 or TRBD2 (5 bases each). The CDR3 length is 13 residues. V lost 8 bases and J 9 bases, leaving 17 bases between the germline ends. Germline CDR1 reads LGHDT; CDR2 reads YNNKEL (reference sequence).